This TCR beta chain was sequenced in a study of early T cells in non-severe SARS-CoV-2 infection. Study-level information: The chains were unpaired, and the sequenced material was bulk RNA from unsorted whole blood. Whole-study findings and limits: VDJdb matching favored anti-spike CD8 responses, missing private and CD4 specificities.

This CDR3 spans 14 amino acids. Germline V CDR1 and CDR2: LGHDT, YNNKEL (reference sequence). The germline V and J ends were trimmed by 0 bases and 5 bases, with 10 bases remaining between them. Individual cDNA molecules received unique molecular identifiers. In TCRdb, the 5' RACE reads were re-called with MiXCR into one record per CDR3 protein. The sample holds 95,000 to 110,000 distinct CDR3 sequences, around 10% seen once. This clonotype was observed a few times. Its antigen is undetermined. The gene calls are TRBV3-1 and TRBJ2-5; tentatively, D is TRBD2 (5 bases). This TCR was recovered from an adult who was a healthcare worker with PCR-confirmed SARS-CoV-2 infection or an uninfected control (not recorded which). Sequencing was done on a sample of whole blood. The CDR3: CASSQELSAETQYF. The DNA of the CDR3 is TGTGCCAGCAGCCAAGAGCTTAGCGCGGAGACCCAGTACTTC.